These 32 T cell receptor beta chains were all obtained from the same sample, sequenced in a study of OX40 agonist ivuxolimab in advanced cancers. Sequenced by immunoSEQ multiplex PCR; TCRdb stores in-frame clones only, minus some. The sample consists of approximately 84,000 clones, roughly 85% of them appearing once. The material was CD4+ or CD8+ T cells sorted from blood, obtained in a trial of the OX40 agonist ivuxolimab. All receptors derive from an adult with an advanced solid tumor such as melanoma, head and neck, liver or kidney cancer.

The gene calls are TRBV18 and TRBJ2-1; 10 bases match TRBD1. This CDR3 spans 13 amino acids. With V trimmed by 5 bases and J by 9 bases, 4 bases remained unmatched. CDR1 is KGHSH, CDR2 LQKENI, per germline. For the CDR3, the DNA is TGTGCCAGCTCATTAGGACAGGGGGGTGAGCAGTTCTTC. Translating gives CASSLGQGGEQFF. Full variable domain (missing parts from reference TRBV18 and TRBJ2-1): NAGVMQNPRHLVRRRGQEARLRCSPMKGHSHVYWYRQLPEEGLKFMVYLQKENIIDESGMPKERFSAEFPKEGPSILRIQQVVRGDSAAYFCASSLGQGGEQFFGPGTRLTVL.

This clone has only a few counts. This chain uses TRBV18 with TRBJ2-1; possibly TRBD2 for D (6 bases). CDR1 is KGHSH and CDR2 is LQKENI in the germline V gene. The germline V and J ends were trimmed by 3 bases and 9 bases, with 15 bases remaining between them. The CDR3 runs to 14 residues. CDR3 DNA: TGTGCCAGCTCACCCTCCGGGAGCCAGGGTGAGCAGTTCTTC. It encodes CASSPSGSQGEQFF.

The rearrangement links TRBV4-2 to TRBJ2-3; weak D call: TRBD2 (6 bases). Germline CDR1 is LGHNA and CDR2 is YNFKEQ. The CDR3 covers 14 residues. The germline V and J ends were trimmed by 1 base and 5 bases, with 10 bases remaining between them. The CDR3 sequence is CASSQGTSRDTQYF. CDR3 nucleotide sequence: TGTGCCAGCAGCCAAGGAACTAGCCGAGATACGCAGTATTTT.

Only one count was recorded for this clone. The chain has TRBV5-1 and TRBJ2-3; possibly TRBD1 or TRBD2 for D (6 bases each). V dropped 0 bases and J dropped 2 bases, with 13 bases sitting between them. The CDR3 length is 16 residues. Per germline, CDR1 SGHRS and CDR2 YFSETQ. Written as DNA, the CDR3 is TGCGCCAGCAGCTTGGCGGGGGCCGTCACCACAGATACGCAGTATTTT. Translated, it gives CASSLAGAVTTDTQYF.

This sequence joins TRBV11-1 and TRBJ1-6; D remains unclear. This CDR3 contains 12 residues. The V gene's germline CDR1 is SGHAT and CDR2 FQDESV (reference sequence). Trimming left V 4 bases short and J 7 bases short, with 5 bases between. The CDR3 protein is CASSWPNSPLHF. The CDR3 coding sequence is TGTGCCAGCAGCTGGCCGAATTCACCCCTCCACTTT.

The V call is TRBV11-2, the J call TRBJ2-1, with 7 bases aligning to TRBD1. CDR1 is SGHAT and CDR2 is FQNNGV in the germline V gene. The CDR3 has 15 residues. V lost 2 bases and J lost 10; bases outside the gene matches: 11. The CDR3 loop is CASSLWAQGDGEQFF. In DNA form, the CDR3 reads TGTGCCAGCAGCTTATGGGCCCAGGGGGACGGGGAGCAGTTCTTC. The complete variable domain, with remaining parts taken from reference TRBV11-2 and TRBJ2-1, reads EAGVAQSPRYKIIEKRQSVAFWCNPISGHATLYWYQQILGQGPKLLIQFQNNGVVDDSQLPKDRFSAERLKGVDSTLKIQPAKLEDSAVYLCASSLWAQGDGEQFFGPGTRLTVL.

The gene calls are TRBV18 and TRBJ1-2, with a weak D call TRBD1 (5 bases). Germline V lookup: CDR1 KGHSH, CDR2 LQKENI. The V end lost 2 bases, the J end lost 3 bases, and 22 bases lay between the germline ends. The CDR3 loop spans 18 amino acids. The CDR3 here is CASSPGNNAGVADYGYTF. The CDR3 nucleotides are TGTGCCAGCTCACCAGGGAACAATGCGGGGGTCGCGGACTATGGCTACACCTTC. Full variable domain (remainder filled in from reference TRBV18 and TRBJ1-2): NAGVMQNPRHLVRRRGQEARLRCSPMKGHSHVYWYRQLPEEGLKFMVYLQKENIIDESGMPKERFSAEFPKEGPSILRIQQVVRGDSAAYFCASSPGNNAGVADYGYTFGSGTRLTVV.

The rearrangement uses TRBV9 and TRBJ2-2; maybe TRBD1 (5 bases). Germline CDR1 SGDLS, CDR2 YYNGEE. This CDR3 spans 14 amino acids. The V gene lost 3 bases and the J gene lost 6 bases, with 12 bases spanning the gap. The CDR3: CASSAVGLSGELFF. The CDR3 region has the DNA TGTGCCAGCAGCGCCGTGGGGCTTTCCGGGGAGCTGTTTTTT.

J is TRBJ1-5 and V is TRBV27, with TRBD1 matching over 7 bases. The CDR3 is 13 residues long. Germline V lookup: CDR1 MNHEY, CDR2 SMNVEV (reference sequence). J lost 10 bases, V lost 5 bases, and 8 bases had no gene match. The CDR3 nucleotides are TGTGCCAGCAGTCCTGACAGGGAACGACCCCAGCATTTT. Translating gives CASSPDRERPQHF.

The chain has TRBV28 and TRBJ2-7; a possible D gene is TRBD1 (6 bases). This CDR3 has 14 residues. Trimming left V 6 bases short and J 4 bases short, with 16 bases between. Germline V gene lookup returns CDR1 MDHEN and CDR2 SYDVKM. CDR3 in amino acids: CASSLFGQQYEQYF. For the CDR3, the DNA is TGTGCCAGCAGCCTCTTTGGACAGCAGTACGAGCAGTACTTC.

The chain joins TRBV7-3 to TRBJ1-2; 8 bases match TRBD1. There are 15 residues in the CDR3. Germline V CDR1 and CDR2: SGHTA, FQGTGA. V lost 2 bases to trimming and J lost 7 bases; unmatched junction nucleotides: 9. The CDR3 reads CASSLRPTGVSGYTF. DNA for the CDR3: TGTGCCAGCAGCTTACGGCCGACAGGGGTTAGTGGCTACACCTTC.

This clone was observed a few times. As DNA, the CDR3 is TGTGCCAGCAGCTTTGGTTCTGGAAACACCATATATTTT. As protein: CASSFGSGNTIYF. The chain has TRBV5-6 and TRBJ1-3; D not resolved. Germline V gene lookup returns CDR1 SGHDT and CDR2 YYEEEE. V gave up 2 bases and J gave up 1 base, with 4 bases separating them. The CDR3 totals 13 residues.

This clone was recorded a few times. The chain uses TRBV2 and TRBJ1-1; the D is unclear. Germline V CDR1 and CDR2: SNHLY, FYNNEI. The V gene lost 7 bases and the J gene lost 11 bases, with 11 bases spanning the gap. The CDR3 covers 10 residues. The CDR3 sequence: CASIQGRAFF. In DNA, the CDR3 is TGTGCCAGCATCCAAGGTCGGGCTTTCTTT.

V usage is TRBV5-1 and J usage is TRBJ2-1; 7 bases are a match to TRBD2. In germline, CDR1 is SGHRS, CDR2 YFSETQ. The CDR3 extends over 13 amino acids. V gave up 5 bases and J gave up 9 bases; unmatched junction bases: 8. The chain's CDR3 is CASRNGLEGEQFF. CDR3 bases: TGCGCCAGCAGAAATGGACTAGAGGGTGAGCAGTTCTTC.

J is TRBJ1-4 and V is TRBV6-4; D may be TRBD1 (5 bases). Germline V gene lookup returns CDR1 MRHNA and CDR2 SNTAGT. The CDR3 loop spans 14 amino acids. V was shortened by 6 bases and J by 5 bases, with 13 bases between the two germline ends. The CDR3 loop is CASRENRRNEKLFF. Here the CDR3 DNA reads TGTGCCAGCAGAGAAAACAGGAGAAATGAAAAACTGTTTTTT.

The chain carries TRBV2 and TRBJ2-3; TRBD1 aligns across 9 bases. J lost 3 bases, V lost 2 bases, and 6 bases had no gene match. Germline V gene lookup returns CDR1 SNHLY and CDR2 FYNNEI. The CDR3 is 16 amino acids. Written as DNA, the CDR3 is TGTGCCAGCAGTGAATGGGGGGGACAGGGTACAGATACGCAGTATTTT. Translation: CASSEWGGQGTDTQYF.

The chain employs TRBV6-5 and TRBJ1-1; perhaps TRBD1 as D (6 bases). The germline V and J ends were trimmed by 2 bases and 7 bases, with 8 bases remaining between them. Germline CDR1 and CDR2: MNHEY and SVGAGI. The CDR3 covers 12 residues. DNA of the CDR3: TGTGCCAGCAGTTACATGGACAGTGAAGCTTTCTTT. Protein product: CASSYMDSEAFF.

The CDR3 spells CASSTQTRSTLHF. The CDR3 coding sequence is TGTGCCAGTAGTACCCAGACGCGTTCGACCCTCCACTTT. The V call is TRBV19, the J call TRBJ1-6; no definite D call. V shed 4 bases and J shed 14 bases, with 15 bases lying between them. CDR1 and CDR2 (germline): LNHDA, SQIVND (reference sequence). The CDR3 loop spans 13 amino acids.

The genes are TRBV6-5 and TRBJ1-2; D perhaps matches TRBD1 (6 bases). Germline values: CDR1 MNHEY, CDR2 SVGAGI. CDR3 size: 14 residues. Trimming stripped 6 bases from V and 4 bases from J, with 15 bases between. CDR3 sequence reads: CASSPDSRGYGYTF. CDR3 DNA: TGTGCCAGCAGCCCAGATTCCAGGGGCTATGGCTACACCTTC.

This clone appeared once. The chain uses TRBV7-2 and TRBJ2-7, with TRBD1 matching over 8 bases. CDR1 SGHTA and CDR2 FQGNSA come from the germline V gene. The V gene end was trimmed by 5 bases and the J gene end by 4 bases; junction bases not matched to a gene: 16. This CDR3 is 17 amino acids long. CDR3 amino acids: CASSLTRGQAGLYEQYF. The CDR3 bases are TGTGCCAGCAGCCTAACCCGGGGACAGGCCGGTCTATACGAGCAGTACTTC. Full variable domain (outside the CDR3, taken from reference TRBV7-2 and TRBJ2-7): GAGVSQSPSNKVTEKGKDVELRCDPISGHTALYWYRQSLGQGLEFLIYFQGNSAPDKSGLPSDRFSAERTGGSVSTLTIQRTQQEDSAVYLCASSLTRGQAGLYEQYFGPGTRLTVT.

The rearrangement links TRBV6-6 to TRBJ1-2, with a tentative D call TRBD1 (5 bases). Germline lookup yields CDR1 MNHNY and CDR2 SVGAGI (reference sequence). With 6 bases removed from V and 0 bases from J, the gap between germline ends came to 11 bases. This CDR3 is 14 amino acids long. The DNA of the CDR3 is TGTGCCAGCAGCCAGGGACGAGCTAACTATGGCTACACCTTC. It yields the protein CASSQGRANYGYTF.

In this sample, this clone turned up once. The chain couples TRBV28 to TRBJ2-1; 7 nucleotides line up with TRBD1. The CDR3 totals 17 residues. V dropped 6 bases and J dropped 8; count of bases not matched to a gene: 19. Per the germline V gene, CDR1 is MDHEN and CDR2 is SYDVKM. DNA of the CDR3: TGTGCCAGCAGCAGCGATACAGGGGAAGGGCGTTACGATGAGCAGTTCTTC. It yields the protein CASSSDTGEGRYDEQFF.

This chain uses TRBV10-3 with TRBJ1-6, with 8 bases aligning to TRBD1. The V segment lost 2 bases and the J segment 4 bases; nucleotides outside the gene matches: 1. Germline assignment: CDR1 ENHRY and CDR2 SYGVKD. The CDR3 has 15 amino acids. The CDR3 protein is CAISETGGYNSPLHF. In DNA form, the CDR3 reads TGTGCCATCAGTGAGACAGGGGGTTATAATTCACCCCTCCACTTT.

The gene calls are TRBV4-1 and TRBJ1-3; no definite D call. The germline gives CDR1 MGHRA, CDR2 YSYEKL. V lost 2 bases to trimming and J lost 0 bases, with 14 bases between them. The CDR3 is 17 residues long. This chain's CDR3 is CASSQWERTLSGNTIYF. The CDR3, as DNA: TGCGCCAGCAGCCAATGGGAACGCACACTCTCTGGAAACACCATATATTTT.

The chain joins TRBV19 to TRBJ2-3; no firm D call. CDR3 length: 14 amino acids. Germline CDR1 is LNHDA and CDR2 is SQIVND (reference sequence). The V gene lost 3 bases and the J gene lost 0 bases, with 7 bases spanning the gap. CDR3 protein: CASSMTSSTDTQYF. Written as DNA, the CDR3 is TGTGCCAGTAGTATGACCTCTAGCACAGATACGCAGTATTTT.

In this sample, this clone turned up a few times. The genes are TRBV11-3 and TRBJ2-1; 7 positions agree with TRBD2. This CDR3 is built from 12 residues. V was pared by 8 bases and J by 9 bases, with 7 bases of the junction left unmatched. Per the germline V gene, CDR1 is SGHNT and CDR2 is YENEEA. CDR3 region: CASAPGEGEQFF. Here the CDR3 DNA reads TGTGCCAGCGCCCCGGGGGAGGGTGAGCAGTTCTTC.

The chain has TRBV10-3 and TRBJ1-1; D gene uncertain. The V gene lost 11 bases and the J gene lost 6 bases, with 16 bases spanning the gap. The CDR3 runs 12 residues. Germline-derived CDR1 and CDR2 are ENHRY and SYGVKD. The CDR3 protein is CAASHIEAEAFF. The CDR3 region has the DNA TGTGCCGCCAGCCATATAGAGGCTGAAGCTTTCTTT.

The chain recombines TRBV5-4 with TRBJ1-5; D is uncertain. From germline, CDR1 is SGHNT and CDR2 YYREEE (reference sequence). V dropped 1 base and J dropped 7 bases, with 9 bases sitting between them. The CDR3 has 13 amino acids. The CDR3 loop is CASSLKPDQPQHF. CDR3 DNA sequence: TGTGCCAGCAGCTTGAAGCCGGACCAGCCCCAGCATTTT.

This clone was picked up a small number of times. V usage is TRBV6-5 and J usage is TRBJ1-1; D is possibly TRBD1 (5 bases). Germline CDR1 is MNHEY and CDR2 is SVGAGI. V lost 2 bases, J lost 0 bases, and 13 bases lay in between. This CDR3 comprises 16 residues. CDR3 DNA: TGTGCCAGCAGTTACGAGACAGTTAGCATGAACACTGAAGCTTTCTTT. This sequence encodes CASSYETVSMNTEAFF.

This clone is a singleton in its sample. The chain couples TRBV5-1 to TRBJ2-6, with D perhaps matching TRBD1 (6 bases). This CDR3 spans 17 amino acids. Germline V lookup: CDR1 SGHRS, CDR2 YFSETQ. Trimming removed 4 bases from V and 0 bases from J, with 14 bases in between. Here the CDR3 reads CASSQTTGISGANVLTF. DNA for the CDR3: TGCGCCAGCAGCCAAACGACAGGAATCTCTGGGGCCAACGTCCTGACTTTC. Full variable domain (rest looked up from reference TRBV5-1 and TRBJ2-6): KAGVTQTPRYLIKTRGQQVTLSCSPISGHRSVSWYQQTPGQGLQFLFEYFSETQRNKGNFPGRFSGRQFSNSRSEMNVSTLELGDSALYLCASSQTTGISGANVLTFGAGSRLTVL.

The CDR3 loop reads CASSQGTVFEAFF. The CDR3 DNA is TGCGCCAGCAGCCAAGGGACAGTATTTGAAGCTTTCTTT. V gene TRBV4-1 combines with J gene TRBJ1-1, with a possible D match to TRBD1 (6 bases). Per the germline V gene, CDR1 is MGHRA and CDR2 is YSYEKL. Trimming removed 1 base at V and 7 bases at J, with 10 bases between. This CDR3 is 13 amino acids long.

The CDR3 sequence is CASSSTGFPTEAFF. CDR3 sequence (DNA): TGTGCCAGCAGTTCTACAGGGTTCCCGACTGAAGCTTTCTTT. The V and J genes are TRBV5-4 and TRBJ1-1, with a tentative D call TRBD1 (6 bases). The CDR3 extends over 14 amino acids. V lost 5 bases and J lost 5, with 16 bases in between. The germline CDR1 and CDR2 sequences are SGHNT and YYREEE (reference sequence).